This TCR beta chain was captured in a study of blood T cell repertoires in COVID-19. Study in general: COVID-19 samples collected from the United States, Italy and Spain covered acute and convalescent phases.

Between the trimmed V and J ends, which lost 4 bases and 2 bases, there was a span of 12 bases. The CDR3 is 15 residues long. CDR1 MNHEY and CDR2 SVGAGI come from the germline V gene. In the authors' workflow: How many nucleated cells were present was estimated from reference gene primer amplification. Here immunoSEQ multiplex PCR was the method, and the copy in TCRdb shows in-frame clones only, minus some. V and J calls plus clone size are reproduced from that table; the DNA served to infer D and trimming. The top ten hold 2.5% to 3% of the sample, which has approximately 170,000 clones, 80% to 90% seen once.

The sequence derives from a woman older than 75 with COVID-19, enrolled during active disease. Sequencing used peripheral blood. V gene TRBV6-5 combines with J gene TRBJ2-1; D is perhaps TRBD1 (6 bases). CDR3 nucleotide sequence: TGTGCCAGCAGTTTTGACAGGCTGGCCTACAATGAGCAGTTCTTC. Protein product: CASSFDRLAYNEQFF.